This TCR beta chain was identified in a study of early T cells in non-severe SARS-CoV-2 infection (dated by TCRdb to the early 2020s). In terms of the full investigation: TCR sequencing used bulk RNA from unsorted whole blood, so alpha and beta chains could not be paired. Overall study results and their limits: Matching against VDJdb was skewed toward anti-spike CD8 responses, likely underestimated virus-specific expansions, and missed private and CD4 specificities.

To prepare the library, 5' RACE was applied. Sequencing took place on a NextSeq 500. The TCR library protocol attached unique molecular identifiers to individual cDNA molecules to correct for sequencing error and PCR bias. Sequencing covered both TCR alpha and beta chains, and within each sample the abundances of alpha and beta sequences were tightly co-correlated. The authors' pipeline ran thus. Decombinator V4 was used to perform V gene, J gene and CDR3 annotation of TCR sequences. Expanded TCRs were defined as changing significantly between any two time points under a Poisson model with p below 0.0001. TCR abundances were normalised to the total number of TCRs sequenced per sample and were expressed as counts per million. TRAV1-2 paired with TRAJ12, TRAJ20 or TRAJ33 defined MAIT TCRs, while TRAV10 paired with TRAJ18 defined iNKT TCRs. VDJdb, accessed on 1 November 2021, was searched for TCRs annotated for CMV, EBV and SARS-CoV-2, and TCRs annotated for more than one antigen were excluded. TCRdb handled the public reads itself, with Q25 trimming in fastp and clone calling in MiXCR, and kept productive beta chains. Each record represents a unique CDR3 protein, reported with the most common genes and DNA among its rows. The V and J calls follow TCRdb's processing rather than the paper's. Present in this sample are 30,000 or so distinct CDR3 sequences, about 7% of which were seen just once. Of the sample, approximately 4% falls within the top ten clones.

Inclusive of the bounding cysteine and phenylalanine, the CDR3 is 14 residues long. CDR3 DNA only is kept here, 42 bases in frame from base 1. CDR1 and CDR2 (DFQATT, SNEGSKA) derive from the germline V gene (reference sequence). Clipping removes 3 bases from V and 2 bases from J, with 7 as the unmatched junction base count. Set within a cohort of healthcare workers in London, UK, this nested case-control study involved weekly PCR testing of nasopharyngeal swabs along with blood sampling. Healthcare workers were recruited during the week of the UK lockdown, between 23 and 31 March 2020, and followed weekly for up to roughly 16 weeks. This clonotype showed up many times. Its specific antigen is unknown. Base qualities are not recorded, but no much larger clone differs from it by a single base.

The TCR originated in an adult who was a healthcare worker with PCR-confirmed SARS-CoV-2 infection or an uninfected control (not recorded which). Sequencing was done on a sample of whole blood. The rearrangement combines TRBV20-1 with TRBJ2-7, with 7 bases in between that match TRBD2. The CDR3 reads as follows: CSASPSGLTYEQYF. The nucleotide sequence reads as follows: TGCAGTGCTAGCCCTAGCGGCCTTACCTACGAGCAGTACTTC.